These 14 T cell receptor beta chains came from one sample sequenced in a study of post-analysis software for immune sequencing data. Findings and limits, study-wide: TRBV5-6, TRBV5-1 and TRBV20-1 belonged to a set of a handful of TRBV segments that were more frequent in patients than controls.

For these TCRs, the target antigens are not known. Unique molecular identifiers featured in each of the TCR beta cDNA libraries. TCRdb itself ran the PCR reads through MiXCR, one entry per CDR3 protein. The sample has 600,000 to 700,000 distinct CDR3 sequences, 55% to 60% seen once. The sample comprised blood. The receptors here all came from a girl under 10 years old with multiple sclerosis.

On this clonotype itself: The junction differs from germline at one of its ends, possibly a read error. The rearrangement joins TRBV12-3 or TRBV12-4 to TRBJ2-5; tentative D call: TRBD2 (6 bases). CDR3 size: 15 residues. The CDR3 protein is CASSLGGTYQEAQYF. The CDR3 DNA reads TGTGCCAGCAGTTTAGGCGGGACGTACCAAGAGGCCCAGTACTTC.

This chain links TRBV28 with TRBJ2-1; D gene ambiguous. Germline V lookup: CDR1 MDHEN, CDR2 SYDVKM. CDR3 length: 17 amino acids. Trimming removed 5 bases at V and 0 bases at J, with 17 bases between. CDR3 residues: CASSLFTRDLSYNEQFF. The CDR3 nucleotides read TGTGCCAGCAGTCTCTTCACCAGAGATCTCTCCTACAATGAGCAGTTCTTC.

This clonotype occurred once. J is TRBJ2-1 and V is TRBV7-3, with D perhaps matching TRBD1 (5 bases). CDR1 SGHTA and CDR2 FQGTGA come from the germline V gene. V shed 0 bases and J shed 6 bases, with 9 bases lying between them. CDR3 length: 14 amino acids. Here the CDR3 DNA reads TGTGCCAGCAGCTTAACCCCTAGGGGCAATGAGCAGTTCTTC. Protein sequence: CASSLTPRGNEQFF.

V and J are TRBV25-1 and TRBJ1-2, with a possible D match to TRBD1 (5 bases). This CDR3 has 14 amino acids. V dropped 2 bases and J dropped 1 base, with 8 bases sitting between them. The germline V gene has CDR1 MGHDK and CDR2 SYGVNS. The CDR3 spells CASSEGGFNYGYTF. The CDR3 DNA follows: TGTGCCAGCAGTGAAGGGGGATTTAACTATGGCTACACCTTC.

The V call is TRBV9, the J call TRBJ2-1, with D possibly TRBD1 on 5 matching bases. CDR3 length equals 16 residues. Trimming stripped 2 bases from V and 0 bases from J, with 12 bases between. Germline V gene sequence: CDR1 SGDLS, CDR2 YYNGEE. CDR3 sequence (DNA): TGTGCCAGCAGCGTGGGGCCTCCCCTCTCCTACAATGAGCAGTTCTTC. Translated, it gives CASSVGPPLSYNEQFF.

V is TRBV2 and J is TRBJ1-1; D uncertain. Germline lookup yields CDR1 SNHLY and CDR2 FYNNEI. V was shortened by 2 bases and J by 4 bases, with 8 bases between the two germline ends. The CDR3 is made up of 13 amino acids. CDR3 in amino acids: CASSEQGFTEAFF. The DNA for the CDR3 is TGTGCCAGCAGTGAACAAGGGTTCACTGAAGCTTTCTTT. The whole variable domain, remainder taken from reference TRBV2 and TRBJ1-1, is EPEVTQTPSHQVTQMGQEVILRCVPISNHLYFYWYRQILGQKVEFLVSFYNNEISEKSEIFDDQFSVERPDGSNFTLKIRSTKLEDSAMYFCASSEQGFTEAFFGQGTRLTVV.

The chain combines TRBV18 with TRBJ2-7, with D possibly TRBD2 on 5 matching bases. V dropped 0 bases and J dropped 5 bases, with 14 bases sitting between them. The CDR3 totals 15 residues. The V gene's germline CDR1 is KGHSH and CDR2 LQKENI. For the CDR3, the DNA is TGTGCCAGCTCACCACCGGGCCGGGAAAAGGACGAGCAGTACTTC. Amino acid sequence: CASSPPGREKDEQYF.

The chain is built from TRBV18 and TRBJ1-5, with 10 bases identical to TRBD1. In germline, CDR1 is KGHSH, CDR2 LQKENI. The ends lost 1 base at V and 2 bases at J; junction bases unmatched: 5. The CDR3 extends over 17 amino acids. The CDR3 sequence is CASSPRWTGGGNQPQHF. CDR3 sequence (DNA): TGTGCCAGCTCACCACGGTGGACAGGGGGGGGCAATCAGCCCCAGCATTTT. The full variable domain, in which reference TRBV18 and TRBJ1-5 provide the parts outside the CDR3, is NAGVMQNPRHLVRRRGQEARLRCSPMKGHSHVYWYRQLPEEGLKFMVYLQKENIIDESGMPKERFSAEFPKEGPSILRIQQVVRGDSAAYFCASSPRWTGGGNQPQHFGDGTRLSIL.

This clonotype was seen more than once but under ten times. The V gene is TRBV6-5, the J gene TRBJ2-1, with D possibly being TRBD1 (6 bases). The germline gives CDR1 MNHEY, CDR2 SVGAGI. This CDR3 is 13 amino acids long. V was cut by 7 bases and J by 9 bases, with 16 bases left in between. The CDR3 is CASTPQGKVEQFF. The CDR3 nucleotides read TGTGCCAGCACCCCACAGGGAAAGGTTGAGCAGTTCTTC.

The chain carries TRBV6-4 and TRBJ2-2; D unresolved. The CDR3 runs to 14 residues. Germline values: CDR1 MRHNA, CDR2 SNTAGT. The V end lost 1 base, the J end lost 3 bases, and 6 bases lay between the germline ends. The CDR3 nucleotides are TGTGCCAGCAGTGACTACCATTACACCGGGGAGCTGTTTTTT. It specifies CASSDYHYTGELFF.

The J gene is TRBJ2-3, the V gene TRBV7-2; TRBD2 agrees at 10 bases. Germline CDR1 reads SGHTA; CDR2 reads FQGNSA. V shed 5 bases and J 7 bases; nucleotides not matched to a gene: 12. This CDR3 has 16 amino acids. This CDR3 is CASSPRGAGGPNTQYF. CDR3 coding DNA: TGTGCCAGCAGCCCACGAGGAGCGGGGGGGCCGAATACGCAGTATTTT.

The gene calls are TRBV11-2 and TRBJ1-2; 8 positions agree with TRBD1. Germline V gene sequence: CDR1 SGHAT, CDR2 FQNNGV. Trimming at V came to 2 bases and at J to 3 bases, leaving 17 bases not matched to a gene. The CDR3 contains 19 residues. The CDR3 DNA reads TGTGCCAGCAGCTTAACGGTTATCGCCACAGGGGGGATCGACTATGGCTACACCTTC. Protein product: CASSLTVIATGGIDYGYTF.

The chain employs TRBV29-1 and TRBJ2-1, with 7 bases identical to TRBD1. V lost 8 bases, J lost 0 bases, and 4 bases stayed unmatched. The CDR3 spans 13 residues. Germline CDR1 SQVTM, CDR2 ANQGSEA. The CDR3 nucleotides read TGCAGCTGGCGACAGGGCTCCTACAATGAGCAGTTCTTC. This gives the protein CSWRQGSYNEQFF.

This clonotype was counted a few times. This chain joins TRBV6-1 and TRBJ2-7; no clear D. With 4 bases removed from V and 2 bases from J, the gap between germline ends came to 9 bases. This CDR3 is built from 13 residues. Germline CDR1 and CDR2: MNHNS and SASEGT. The DNA for the CDR3 is TGTGCCAGCAGTGCCCGAACCACCTACGAGCAGTACTTC. Translating it yields CASSARTTYEQYF.